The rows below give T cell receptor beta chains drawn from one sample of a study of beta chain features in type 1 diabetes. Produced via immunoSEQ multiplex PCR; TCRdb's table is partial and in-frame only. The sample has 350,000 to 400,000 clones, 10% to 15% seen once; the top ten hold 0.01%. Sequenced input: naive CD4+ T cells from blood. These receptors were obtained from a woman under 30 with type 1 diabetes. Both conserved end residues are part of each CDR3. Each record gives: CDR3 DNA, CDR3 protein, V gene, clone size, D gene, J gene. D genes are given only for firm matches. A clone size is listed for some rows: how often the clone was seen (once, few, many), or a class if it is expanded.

DNA: TGCGCCAGCAGCCAGCCCACTAGGTCCAATGAGCAGTTCTTC
CDR3: CASSQPTRSNEQFF
V: TRBV4-1
size: -
D: -
J: TRBJ2-1

DNA: TGTGCCAGCAGCAAACAAGCGGGGCTCTACAATGAGCAGTTCTTC
CDR3: CASSKQAGLYNEQFF
V: TRBV14
size: few
D: TRBD2
J: TRBJ2-1

DNA: TGCGGCGGGGGGCTTTGGACTGAAGCTTTCTTT
CDR3: CGGGLWTEAFF
V: TRBV30
size: -
D: -
J: TRBJ1-1

DNA: TGTGCCAGCAGCCTACAGGGGCTGGCTAATGAAAAACTGTTTTTT
CDR3: CASSLQGLANEKLFF
V: TRBV7-2
size: -
D: TRBD1
J: TRBJ1-4

DNA: TGTGCCAGCTCGGTTCACAGGGAAGAGGACTATGGCTACACCTTC
CDR3: CASSVHREEDYGYTF
V: TRBV18
size: -
D: -
J: TRBJ1-2

DNA: TGTGCCAGCAGCCAAGAAAGACAGTATGGCTACACCTTC
CDR3: CASSQERQYGYTF
V: TRBV4-2
size: -
D: -
J: TRBJ1-2

DNA: TGCGCCAGCAGCTTGGGTATGACAGGGGTCTACGAGCAGTACTTC
CDR3: CASSLGMTGVYEQYF
V: TRBV5-1
size: few
D: TRBD1
J: TRBJ2-7

DNA: TGTGCCTGGGACCCGGGAAGCTCTGGAAACACCATATATTTT
CDR3: CAWDPGSSGNTIYF
V: TRBV30
size: few
D: -
J: TRBJ1-3

DNA: TGTGCCAGCAGTGACCGTCGGGACCAGTACTTC
CDR3: CASSDRRDQYF
V: TRBV2
size: few
D: -
J: TRBJ2-5

DNA: TGTGCCAGCAGCCAAGATCTATCGGCAGGGGGTACTGAAGCTTTCTTT
CDR3: CASSQDLSAGGTEAFF
V: TRBV14
size: few
D: TRBD1
J: TRBJ1-1

DNA: TGCAGCGTTGAAGTCGGGAGGGAGACCCAGTACTTC
CDR3: CSVEVGRETQYF
V: TRBV29-1
size: -
D: TRBD2
J: TRBJ2-5

DNA: TGCAGCGTTGAAGATATGGCGGGATCACTGTCCTACAATGAGCAGTTCTTC
CDR3: CSVEDMAGSLSYNEQFF
V: TRBV29-1
size: few
D: -
J: TRBJ2-1

DNA: TGTGCCAGCCTGGGGGGCCAAGAGACCCAGTACTTC
CDR3: CASLGGQETQYF
V: TRBV28
size: few
D: -
J: TRBJ2-5

DNA: TGTGCCAGCAGCTTGGGGCAGGGTGGTTATCGGTACAATGAGCAGTTCTTC
CDR3: CASSLGQGGYRYNEQFF
V: TRBV4-2
size: -
D: -
J: TRBJ2-1

DNA: TGTGCCAGCAGCTCGCCGATAGGGACAGGGTTCCTCCATGAGCAGTTCTTC
CDR3: CASSSPIGTGFLHEQFF
V: TRBV11-2
size: -
D: TRBD1
J: TRBJ2-1

DNA: TGTGCCAGCAGCTTATACAGGGTCCATAATTCACCCCTCCACTTT
CDR3: CASSLYRVHNSPLHF
V: TRBV7-2
size: -
D: -
J: TRBJ1-6

DNA: TGTGCCAGCAGATATTCCGGGACAGGCAATTACGAGCAGTACTTC
CDR3: CASRYSGTGNYEQYF
V: TRBV6-5
size: few
D: TRBD1
J: TRBJ2-7

DNA: TGCGCCAGCAGCCGCGGGAGACTAGCGGTGCCCGGGGAGCTGTTTTTT
CDR3: CASSRGRLAVPGELFF
V: TRBV4-1
size: -
D: TRBD2
J: TRBJ2-2

DNA: TGCAGCGTTGATAGGCTAGCGGGCAGCTCCTACGAGCAGTACTTC
CDR3: CSVDRLAGSSYEQYF
V: TRBV29-1
size: few
D: TRBD2
J: TRBJ2-7

DNA: TGTGCCAGCAGCTTGGGAATAGGGACTAGCGGGAGGCAGGATACGCAGTATTTT
CDR3: CASSLGIGTSGRQDTQYF
V: TRBV7-2
size: -
D: TRBD2
J: TRBJ2-3

DNA: TGCGCCAGCAGCCAAGTATTCAGACAAGAGACCCAGTACTTC
CDR3: CASSQVFRQETQYF
V: TRBV4-1
size: -
D: -
J: TRBJ2-5

DNA: TGTGCCAGCTCCCCTCGCGAGGGAGAGACCCAGTACTTC
CDR3: CASSPREGETQYF
V: TRBV18
size: few
D: -
J: TRBJ2-5

DNA: TGCGCCAGCAGCTTGGGATGGACAGGGATTAATGAAAAACTGTTTTTT
CDR3: CASSLGWTGINEKLFF
V: TRBV5-1
size: -
D: TRBD1
J: TRBJ1-4

DNA: TGTGCCAGTCGCTCAGGGCTTTATGGCTACACCTTC
CDR3: CASRSGLYGYTF
V: TRBV19
size: few
D: -
J: TRBJ1-2